The 12 T cell receptor beta chains presented below share a single source sample, sequenced in a study of cytomegalovirus exposure and HLA in healthy donors. Sequencing used immunoSEQ multiplex PCR; TCRdb keeps in-frame clones, though not all of them. The sample includes approximately 160,000 clones, about 89% of them seen just once. Sequencing was performed on PBMCs. The receptors were sampled from a woman between 18 and 30 years old in good health and CMV-seropositive.

The CDR3 region has the DNA TGTGCCAGCTCATCTAGGGGGAGTGTGGAGACCCAGTACTTC. It is translated as CASSSRGSVETQYF. V and J are TRBV18 and TRBJ2-5, with a tentative D call TRBD1 (6 bases). This CDR3 contains 14 residues. Germline CDR1 KGHSH, CDR2 LQKENI. Trimming shortened V by 5 bases and J by 5 bases, and 15 bases separated the two germline ends.

The chain couples TRBV19 to TRBJ2-4; D may be TRBD2 (5 bases). The germline gives CDR1 LNHDA, CDR2 SQIVND (reference sequence). The CDR3 spans 18 residues. Between the trimmed V and J ends, which lost 0 bases and 0 bases, there was a span of 15 bases. Here the CDR3 DNA reads TGTGCCAGTAGTATAGATTTACGGGAAAGTGGAGCCAAAAACATTCAGTACTTC. Protein: CASSIDLRESGAKNIQYF.

The V and J genes are TRBV6-5 and TRBJ1-2, with a tentative D call TRBD1 (6 bases). This CDR3 is built from 12 residues. From germline, CDR1 is MNHEY and CDR2 SVGAGI. The V end was cut by 7 bases, the J end by 4 bases, with 10 bases between. The CDR3: CASKIQGYGYTF. DNA for the CDR3: TGTGCCAGCAAGATACAGGGCTATGGCTACACCTTC.

The chain carries TRBV6-5 and TRBJ1-2, with D unclear. From germline, CDR1 is MNHEY and CDR2 SVGAGI. The CDR3 length is 15 residues. V lost 2 bases and J lost 3, with 13 bases in between. The CDR3 coding sequence is TGTGCCAGCAGTTACGGAGAGGGAGAGTACTATGGCTACACCTTC. This sequence encodes CASSYGEGEYYGYTF.

The V gene is TRBV4-1, the J gene TRBJ2-4, with 15 bases that match TRBD2. The CDR3 is made up of 19 amino acids. CDR1 is MGHRA, CDR2 YSYEKL, per germline. V trimming: 2 bases; J trimming: 8 bases; junction bases outside the gene matches: 13. CDR3 DNA: TGCGCCAGCAGCCAAAGGAGGACTAGCGGGAGGGCGGGCGAGTACATTCAGTACTTC. As protein: CASSQRRTSGRAGEYIQYF.

The chain carries TRBV2 and TRBJ1-5, with D unclear. The CDR3 contains 15 residues. Germline assignment: CDR1 SNHLY and CDR2 FYNNEI. Trimming pared 6 bases from V and 12 bases from J, leaving 24 bases between. The CDR3 spells CASSPLGRTTRDQHF. CDR3 DNA sequence: TGTGCCAGCAGCCCCCTCGGGCGGACGACTCGGGACCAGCATTTT.

This chain uses TRBV7-2 with TRBJ1-6; tentative D call: TRBD1 (5 bases). V shed 4 bases and J shed 0 bases, with 10 bases lying between them. The CDR3 is 16 amino acids. Per germline, CDR1 SGHTA and CDR2 FQGNSA. The DNA of the CDR3 is TGTGCCAGCAGCTCGACAGAGAGCTCCTATAATTCACCCCTCCACTTT. It codes for CASSSTESSYNSPLHF.

The chain carries TRBV28 and TRBJ1-3, with D maybe TRBD1 (5 bases). The V gene lost 3 bases and the J gene lost 1 base, with 13 bases spanning the gap. The CDR3 spans 16 residues. From germline, CDR1 is MDHEN and CDR2 SYDVKM. This CDR3 is CASSFPSKGSGNTIYF. In nucleotides, the CDR3 is TGTGCCAGCAGTTTTCCATCAAAGGGGTCTGGAAACACCATATATTTT.

This chain links TRBV7-9 with TRBJ1-1; D remains unclear. Trimming took 3 bases from V and 4 from J, leaving 15 bases between them. CDR1 and CDR2 (germline): SEHNR, FQNEAQ (reference sequence). The CDR3 is made up of 15 amino acids. The CDR3 region is CASSFRPGEGTEAFF. CDR3 nucleotides: TGTGCCAGCAGCTTCCGCCCGGGAGAGGGCACTGAAGCTTTCTTT.

This chain connects TRBV7-9 to TRBJ2-1, with 10 positions matching TRBD2. With V trimmed by 5 bases and J by 0 bases, 4 bases remained unmatched. From germline, CDR1 is SEHNR and CDR2 FQNEAQ (reference sequence). This CDR3 has 16 amino acids. CDR3 sequence: CASSVPSGSSYNEQFF. For the CDR3, the DNA is TGTGCCAGCAGCGTTCCTAGCGGGAGCTCCTACAATGAGCAGTTCTTC.

A single count supports this clone. The V gene is TRBV9, the J gene TRBJ2-2, with 14 bases identical to TRBD2. Germline V gives CDR1 SGDLS, CDR2 YYNGEE. Unmatched junction bases numbered 3, after V lost 2 bases and J lost 0 bases. CDR3 size: 18 residues. DNA of the CDR3: TGTGCCAGCAGCGTGGGACTAGCGGGAGAAGCGAACACCGGGGAGCTGTTTTTT. Its translation: CASSVGLAGEANTGELFF.

The V gene is TRBV15, the J gene TRBJ1-3; no reliable D call. Per the germline V gene, CDR1 is LNHNV and CDR2 is YYDKDF (reference sequence). This CDR3 has 15 amino acids. Trimming cost V 5 bases and J 2 bases, with 13 bases left between them. DNA for the CDR3: TGTGCCACCAGCGCTCAAGTAGATACTGGAAACACCATATATTTT. Translation: CATSAQVDTGNTIYF.